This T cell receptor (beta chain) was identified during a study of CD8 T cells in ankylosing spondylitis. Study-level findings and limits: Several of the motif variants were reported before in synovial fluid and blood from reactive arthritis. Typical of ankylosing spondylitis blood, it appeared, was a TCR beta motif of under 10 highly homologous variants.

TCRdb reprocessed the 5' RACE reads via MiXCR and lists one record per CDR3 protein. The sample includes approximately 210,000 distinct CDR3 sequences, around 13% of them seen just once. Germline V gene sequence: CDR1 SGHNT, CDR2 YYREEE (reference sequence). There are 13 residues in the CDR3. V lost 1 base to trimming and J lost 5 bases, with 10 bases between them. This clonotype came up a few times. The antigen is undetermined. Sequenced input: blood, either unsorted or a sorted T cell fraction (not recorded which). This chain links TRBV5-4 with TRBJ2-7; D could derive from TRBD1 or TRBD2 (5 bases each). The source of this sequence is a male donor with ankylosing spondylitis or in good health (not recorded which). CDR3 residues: CASSLRGDHEQYF. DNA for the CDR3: TGTGCCAGCAGCTTGCGGGGCGACCACGAGCAGTACTTC.